These T cell receptor beta chains were read from a single sample in a study of human T cells and chemical hapten exposure. MiXCR, run by TCRdb on the RACE reads, gives a single entry per CDR3 protein. There are over 100,000 distinct CDR3 sequences in the sample; about 8.2% occur only once, and roughly 1.6% lies in the top ten. The sample was whole blood. These receptors all stem from a male donor in good health. Some clones in this sample may be carry-over from other donors' samples. Each CDR3 is given with its conserved first and last residue. A D gene is named only where the DNA matches it firmly. A row's size may be missing; if present it is once, few, many or a size class.

V	J	D	size	CDR3	DNA
TRBV19	TRBJ1-5	NA	NA	CASSRGSSIYSNQPQHF	TGTGCCAGTAGTAGGGGCAGTAGTATCTATAGCAATCAGCCCCAGCATTTT
TRBV6-5	TRBJ2-2	NA	NA	CASSYSLIGELFF	TGTGCCAGCAGTTACTCGTTGATCGGGGAGCTGTTTTTT
TRBV18	TRBJ2-5	NA	many	CASSPQTDQETQYF	TGTGCCAGCTCACCACAAACGGACCAAGAGACCCAGTACTTC
TRBV7-6	TRBJ2-7	NA	few	CASSLGRAYEQYF	TGTGCCAGCAGCTTAGGCAGGGCCTACGAGCAGTACTTC
TRBV20-1	TRBJ1-1	NA	NA	CSASGNTEAFF	TGCAGTGCCAGCGGGAACACTGAAGCTTTCTTT
TRBV12-3/TRBV12-4	TRBJ2-5	NA	NA	CASSWGQETQYF	TGTGCCAGCAGTTGGGGGCAAGAGACCCAGTACTTC
TRBV7-2	TRBJ1-2	TRBD1	NA	CASSIQGAHGYTF	TGTGCCAGCAGCATACAGGGGGCACATGGCTACACCTTC
TRBV27	TRBJ2-1	TRBD2	few	CASSLVAGGPHSYNEQFF	TGTGCCAGCAGTTTAGTAGCGGGAGGACCCCACTCCTACAATGAGCAGTTCTTC
TRBV28	TRBJ1-2	NA	many	CASKSVYNYGYTF	TGTGCCAGCAAAAGCGTCTATAACTATGGCTACACCTTC
TRBV20-1	TRBJ1-1	TRBD1	few	CSAREGTGNPEAFF	TGCAGTGCTAGAGAGGGGACAGGCAACCCTGAAGCTTTCTTT
TRBV19	TRBJ2-2	NA	few	CASSIGTGGTGELFF	TGTGCCAGTAGTATAGGGACCGGTGGAACCGGGGAGCTGTTTTTT
TRBV6-2/TRBV6-3	TRBJ2-1	TRBD2	many	CASSSLAGGPREQFF	TGTGCCAGCAGCAGTCTAGCGGGAGGGCCACGAGAGCAGTTCTTC
TRBV14	TRBJ2-7	NA	many	CASSQDVGEQYF	TGTGCCAGCAGCCAAGATGTGGGGGAGCAGTACTTC
TRBV6-5	TRBJ2-3	TRBD2	NA	CASTLRGGYTDTQYF	TGTGCCAGCACACTTCGCGGGGGGTACACAGATACGCAGTATTTT
TRBV5-4	TRBJ2-1	TRBD2	NA	CASSLKRGDYNEQFF	TGTGCCAGCAGCCTGAAGCGGGGGGACTACAATGAGCAGTTCTTC
TRBV7-2	TRBJ2-5	NA	few	CASSPIETQYF	TGTGCCAGCAGCCCAATAGAGACCCAGTACTTC
TRBV29-1	TRBJ1-1	NA	few	CSVGGRWDTEAFF	TGCAGCGTTGGGGGGCGGTGGGACACTGAAGCTTTCTTT
TRBV6-2/TRBV6-3	TRBJ1-1	NA	NA	CASSYAQRSNTEAFF	TGTGCCAGCAGTTACGCTCAGAGGTCGAACACTGAAGCTTTCTTT
TRBV7-8	TRBJ2-2	TRBD2	NA	CASSFTLAGEVSTGELFF	TGTGCCAGCAGCTTCACCCTAGCGGGAGAGGTATCAACCGGGGAGCTGTTTTTT
TRBV29-1	TRBJ2-5	NA	NA	CSVGSGAGETQYF	TGCAGCGTTGGTTCAGGGGCCGGGGAGACCCAGTACTTC
TRBV6-6	TRBJ1-1	NA	NA	CASSYSPGENTEAFF	TGTGCCAGCAGTTACTCGCCAGGGGAGAACACTGAAGCTTTCTTT
TRBV5-1	TRBJ2-3	NA	many	CASSLGTNTDTQYF	TGCGCCAGCAGCTTGGGGACCAACACAGATACGCAGTATTTT
TRBV6-6	TRBJ2-7	NA	NA	CASSYSGSDWEQYF	TGTGCCAGCAGTTACTCAGGCTCTGACTGGGAGCAGTACTTC
TRBV7-2	TRBJ2-1	NA	once	CASSFGGAPYNKQFF	TGTGCCAGCAGCTTTGGGGGGGCCCCCTACAATAAGCAGTTCTTC
TRBV7-6	TRBJ1-4	NA	few	CASSPGTGEKLFF	TGTGCCAGCAGCCCCGGGACGGGTGAAAAACTGTTTTTT
TRBV29-1	TRBJ2-1	NA	NA	CSSARAGEINEQFF	TGCAGCTCCGCACGGGCAGGCGAAATCAATGAGCAGTTCTTC
TRBV2	TRBJ2-7	NA	few	CASSEGGATYEQYF	TGTGCCAGCAGTGAAGGAGGGGCCACCTACGAGCAGTACTTC
TRBV6-1	TRBJ2-5	NA	NA	CASSPQSGGAGTQYF	TGTGCCAGCAGCCCTCAGTCTGGGGGCGCCGGGACCCAGTACTTC
TRBV18	TRBJ2-3	NA	NA	CASSRSSGQAGDTQYF	TGTGCCAGCTCACGAAGTTCGGGACAAGCTGGGGATACGCAGTATTTT